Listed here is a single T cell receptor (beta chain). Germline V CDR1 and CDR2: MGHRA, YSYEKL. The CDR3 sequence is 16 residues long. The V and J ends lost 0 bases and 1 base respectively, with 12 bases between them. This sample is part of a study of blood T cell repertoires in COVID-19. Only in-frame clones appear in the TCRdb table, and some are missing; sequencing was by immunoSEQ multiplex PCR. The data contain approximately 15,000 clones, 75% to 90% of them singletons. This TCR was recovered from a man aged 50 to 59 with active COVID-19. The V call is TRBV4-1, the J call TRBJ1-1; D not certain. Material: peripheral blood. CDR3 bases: TGCGCCAGCAGCCAAGATCTGGTGACACCGAACACTGAAGCTTTCTTT. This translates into CASSQDLVTPNTEAFF.